This record covers a single T cell receptor beta chain. The V gene's germline CDR1 is SGHAT and CDR2 FQNNGV. This CDR3 has 15 amino acids. TCRdb processed the 5' RACE reads again and assigns one entry to each CDR3 protein, with no DNA. This sample's table has 300,000 to 500,000 distinct CDR3 sequences. This entry comes from a study of T cells expressing NK-cell markers. The chain employs TRBV11-2 and TRBJ1-6; TCRdb outputs TRBD1, but without DNA this stays unchecked. The sample comprised blood T cells: a sorted CD56 or NKG2C T cell subset, CD4+ or CD8+ T cells, or bulk PBMC T cells (not recorded which). This sequence originates from a woman aged 45 to 65 in good health. The CDR3 sequence is CASSLDGGNNSPLHF.